What follows are 16 T cell receptor beta chains derived from one specimen sequenced in a study of cytomegalovirus exposure and HLA in healthy donors (TCRdb year 2017). Preparation of the library involved the immunoSEQ multiplex PCR assay. TCRdb's version of the immuneACCESS table is confined to in-frame rearrangements and falls short of the full clone set. An unresolved V gene accounts for under half of the shortfall where checked; the remainder is of unknown origin. Counted in this sample were 150,000 or so clones; around 83% of them appeared once. Roughly 2.1% of the sample goes to the ten largest clones. Sample: PBMCs. These TCRs come from a human donor in good health.

The chain has TRBV7-9 and TRBJ1-1; TRBD1 matches at 8 bases. V shed 5 bases, J shed 3 bases, and the junction held 5 bases outside the gene matches. Per germline, CDR1 SEHNR and CDR2 FQNEAQ (reference sequence). The CDR3 contains 14 residues. The CDR3 protein is CASSQGQGDTEAFF. The CDR3 DNA sequence: TGTGCCAGCAGCCAAGGACAGGGTGACACTGAAGCTTTCTTT.

The V and J genes are TRBV5-6 and TRBJ2-1; 9 nucleotides line up with TRBD2. The CDR3 runs 16 residues. The junction had 12 bases not matched to a gene; V was cut back by 3 bases and J by 8 bases. Per germline, CDR1 SGHDT and CDR2 YYEEEE. CDR3 residues: CASSSLAGLRRHEQFF. The CDR3 DNA follows: TGTGCCAGCAGCTCGCTAGCGGGGCTCCGCCGCCATGAGCAGTTCTTC.

The chain has TRBV6-5 and TRBJ2-1; 10 bases fit TRBD1. CDR3 length: 15 residues. CDR1 is MNHEY, CDR2 SVGAGI, per germline. J gave up 4 bases and V 6 bases, and 6 bases lay outside the gene matches. As DNA, the CDR3 is TGTGCCAGCAGAAGCGGGGACAGGGGATACAATGAGCAGTTCTTC. Amino acid sequence: CASRSGDRGYNEQFF.

Concerning this clone: The same CDR3 can be traced to other DNA sequences in this sample. The rearrangement uses TRBV5-1 and TRBJ2-7; tentative D call: TRBD1 (5 bases). The CDR3 sequence is 12 residues long. Germline-derived CDR1 and CDR2 are SGHRS and YFSETQ. Trimming shortened V by 4 bases and J by 3 bases, and 8 bases separated the two germline ends. The CDR3 loop is CASSRDSYEQYF. The CDR3 coding sequence is TGCGCCAGCAGCCGCGACAGCTACGAGCAGTACTTC.

The chain employs TRBV5-1 and TRBJ1-3, with 9 bases matching TRBD1. J lost 0 bases, V lost 4 bases, and 5 bases had no gene match. The CDR3 has 16 residues. CDR1 and CDR2 (germline): SGHRS, YFSETQ. The CDR3 sequence: CASSRTGVSSGNTIYF. The CDR3 coding sequence is TGCGCCAGCAGCCGGACAGGGGTGAGCTCTGGAAACACCATATATTTT.

In this sample, this clone turned up once. The gene calls are TRBV4-2 and TRBJ2-4, with TRBD2 matching 7 bases. This CDR3 comprises 16 residues. Germline values: CDR1 LGHNA, CDR2 YNFKEQ. Trimming at V came to 4 bases and at J to 4 bases, leaving 10 bases not matched to a gene. This CDR3 reads CASSPNPLAEKNIQYF. The CDR3 DNA sequence: TGTGCCAGCAGCCCAAACCCCCTAGCGGAGAAAAACATTCAGTACTTC.

The J gene is TRBJ1-1, the V gene TRBV18; D unclear. Between the trimmed V and J ends, which lost 1 base and 4 bases, there was a span of 13 bases. Germline assignment: CDR1 KGHSH and CDR2 LQKENI. The CDR3 is 15 amino acids. The CDR3 DNA reads as TGTGCCAGCTCACCACAGAACGAGGTTGCCACTGAAGCTTTCTTT. This sequence encodes CASSPQNEVATEAFF.

The genes are TRBV5-1 and TRBJ2-1; 12 bases align to TRBD2. V lost 4 bases, J lost 0 bases, and 8 bases stayed unmatched. CDR1 and CDR2 from the germline V gene are SGHRS and YFSETQ. The CDR3 covers 18 residues. The CDR3 spells CASSKTSGGFSSYNEQFF. The CDR3 DNA reads as TGCGCCAGCAGCAAAACTAGCGGGGGGTTCAGCTCCTACAATGAGCAGTTCTTC.

The gene calls are TRBV11-3 and TRBJ2-1, with 9 nucleotides matching TRBD1. Germline values: CDR1 SGHNT, CDR2 YENEEA. The V segment lost 4 bases and the J segment 5 bases; nucleotides outside the gene matches: 6. This CDR3 has 15 residues. CDR3 sequence reads: CASSSPWTGDNEQFF. The CDR3 DNA is TGTGCCAGCAGCTCCCCCTGGACAGGGGACAATGAGCAGTTCTTC.

This chain uses TRBV6-1 with TRBJ2-7; D not resolved. CDR3 length: 12 residues. Germline V lookup: CDR1 MNHNS, CDR2 SASEGT. With 7 bases removed from V and 6 bases from J, the gap between germline ends came to 13 bases. The CDR3 nucleotides read TGTGCCAGCAACCTTCACTCTTTCGAGCAGTACTTC. Translating it yields CASNLHSFEQYF.

V is TRBV5-1 and J is TRBJ1-2, with TRBD1 as a possible D gene (5 bases). The CDR3 spans 14 residues. CDR1 is SGHRS, CDR2 YFSETQ, per germline. The ends were cut back, 0 bases at V and 6 bases at J, with 12 bases in the middle. CDR3 amino acids: CASSLVGGPNGYTF. In nucleotides, the CDR3 is TGCGCCAGCAGCTTGGTCGGGGGTCCCAATGGCTACACCTTC.

The genes are TRBV6-5 and TRBJ2-2; 7 nucleotides agree with TRBD2. The germline CDR1 and CDR2 sequences are MNHEY and SVGAGI. The CDR3 sequence is 13 residues long. V gave up 8 bases and J gave up 5 bases; unmatched junction bases: 5. In DNA form, the CDR3 reads TGTGCCAGCGCGCGGGAGAGAACCGGGGAGCTGTTTTTT. It is translated as CASARERTGELFF.

The chain joins TRBV5-1 to TRBJ2-5; a weak D match, TRBD2 (7 bases). Germline-derived CDR1 and CDR2 are SGHRS and YFSETQ. Trimming took off 4 bases at V and 5 bases at J, with 18 bases between the two ends. The CDR3 runs to 15 residues. This chain's CDR3 is CASSLHRVSGETQYF. CDR3 nucleotide sequence: TGCGCCAGCAGCCTACACAGGGTTAGCGGGGAGACCCAGTACTTC. The variable domain in full, completed from reference TRBV5-1 and TRBJ2-5, reads KAGVTQTPRYLIKTRGQQVTLSCSPISGHRSVSWYQQTPGQGLQFLFEYFSETQRNKGNFPGRFSGRQFSNSRSEMNVSTLELGDSALYLCASSLHRVSGETQYFGPGTRLLVL.

This chain connects TRBV9 to TRBJ2-5; TRBD2 might be the D (6 bases). The CDR3 is 14 residues long. CDR1 is SGDLS, CDR2 YYNGEE, per germline. V was cut by 3 bases and J by 0 bases, with 9 bases left in between. CDR3 in amino acids: CASSAAGHQETQYF. In DNA, the CDR3 is TGTGCCAGCAGCGCGGCGGGGCACCAAGAGACCCAGTACTTC.

The V call is TRBV28, the J call TRBJ2-1; 8 bases are shared with TRBD1. Germline loops: CDR1 MDHEN, CDR2 SYDVKM. J was trimmed by 6 bases and V by 7 bases; bases with no gene match: 5. The CDR3 runs 13 residues. The CDR3 here is CASIETGGNEQFF. Written as DNA, the CDR3 is TGTGCCAGCATCGAAACAGGGGGCAATGAGCAGTTCTTC. Supplemented by reference TRBV28 and TRBJ2-1, the full variable domain reads DVKVTQSSRYLVKRTGEKVFLECVQDMDHENMFWYRQDPGLGLRLIYFSYDVKMKEKGDIPEGYSVSREKKERFSLILESASTNQTSMYLCASIETGGNEQFFGPGTRLTVL.

The chain combines TRBV28 with TRBJ1-3, with 8 bases lining up with TRBD1. The V gene's germline CDR1 is MDHEN and CDR2 SYDVKM. The CDR3 extends over 15 amino acids. V gave up 2 bases and J gave up 3 bases; unmatched junction bases: 3. Here the CDR3 DNA reads TGTGCCAGCAGTTTACAGGGGGCGCTTGGAAACACCATATATTTT. It translates to CASSLQGALGNTIYF.